A single T cell receptor (beta chain) is shown here with its context. Sequencing used immunoSEQ multiplex PCR; TCRdb keeps in-frame clones, though not all of them. The sample holds more than 95,000 clones, about nine tenths seen once. The data originate from a study of control samples from healthy donors and cancer patients. V lost 6 bases and J 5 bases, leaving 13 bases between the germline ends. The CDR3 sequence is 13 residues long. Germline V lookup: CDR1 SNHLY, CDR2 FYNNEI. The chain has TRBV2 and TRBJ2-5, with D maybe TRBD2 (5 bases). This receptor was obtained from a man aged 35 to 55 in good health. Sequencing was carried out using blood. The chain's CDR3 is CASRAEATETQYF. CDR3 sequence (DNA): TGTGCCAGCAGGGCGGAGGCGACTGAGACCCAGTACTTC.